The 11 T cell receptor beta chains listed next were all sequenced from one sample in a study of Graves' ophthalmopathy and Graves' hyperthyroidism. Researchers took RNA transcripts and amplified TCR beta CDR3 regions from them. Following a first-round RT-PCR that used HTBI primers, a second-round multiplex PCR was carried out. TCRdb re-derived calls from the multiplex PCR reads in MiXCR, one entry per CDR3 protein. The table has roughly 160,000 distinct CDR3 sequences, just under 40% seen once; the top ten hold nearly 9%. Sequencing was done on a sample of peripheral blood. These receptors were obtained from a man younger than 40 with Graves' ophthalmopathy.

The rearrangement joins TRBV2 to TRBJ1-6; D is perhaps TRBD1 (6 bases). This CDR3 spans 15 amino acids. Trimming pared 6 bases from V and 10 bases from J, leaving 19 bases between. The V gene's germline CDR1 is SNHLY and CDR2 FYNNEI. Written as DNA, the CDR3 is TGTGCCAGCAGCTCTGACCGGGGGCCCAAGTCACCCCTCCACTTT. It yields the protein CASSSDRGPKSPLHF.

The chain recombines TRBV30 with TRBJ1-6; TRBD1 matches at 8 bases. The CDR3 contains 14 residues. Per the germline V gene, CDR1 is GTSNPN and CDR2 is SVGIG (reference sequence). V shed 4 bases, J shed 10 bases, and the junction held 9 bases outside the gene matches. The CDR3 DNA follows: TGTGCCTGGAACGAAGGACAGGGAGGATCACCCCTCCACTTT. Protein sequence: CAWNEGQGGSPLHF.

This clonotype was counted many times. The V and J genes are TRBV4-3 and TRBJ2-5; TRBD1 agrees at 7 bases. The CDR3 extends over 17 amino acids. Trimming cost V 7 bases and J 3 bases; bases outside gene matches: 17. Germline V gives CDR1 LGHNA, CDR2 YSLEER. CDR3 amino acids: CASIPNPDRETKETQYF. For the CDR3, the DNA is TGCGCCAGCATCCCTAATCCAGACAGGGAAACCAAAGAGACCCAGTACTTC.

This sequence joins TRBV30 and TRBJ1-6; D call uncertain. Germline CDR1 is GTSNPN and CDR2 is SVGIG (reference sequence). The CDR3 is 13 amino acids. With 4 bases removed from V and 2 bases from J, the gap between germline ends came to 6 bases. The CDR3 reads CAWMQTYNSPLHF. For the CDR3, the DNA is TGTGCCTGGATGCAGACCTATAATTCACCCCTCCACTTT.

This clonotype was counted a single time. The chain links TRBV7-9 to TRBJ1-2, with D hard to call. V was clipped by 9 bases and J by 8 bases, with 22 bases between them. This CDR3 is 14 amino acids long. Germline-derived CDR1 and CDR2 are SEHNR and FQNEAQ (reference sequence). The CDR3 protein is CASSPPGKPLGYTF. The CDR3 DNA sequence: TGTGCCAGTAGTCCGCCGGGTAAGCCTCTGGGCTACACCTTC.

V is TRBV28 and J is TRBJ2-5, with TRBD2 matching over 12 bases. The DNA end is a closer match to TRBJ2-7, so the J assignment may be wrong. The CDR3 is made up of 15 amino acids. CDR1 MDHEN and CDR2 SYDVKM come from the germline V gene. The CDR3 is CASSPWTSGNYEQYF. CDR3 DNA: TGTGCCAGCAGCCCTTGGACTAGCGGGAACTACGAGCAGTACTTC.

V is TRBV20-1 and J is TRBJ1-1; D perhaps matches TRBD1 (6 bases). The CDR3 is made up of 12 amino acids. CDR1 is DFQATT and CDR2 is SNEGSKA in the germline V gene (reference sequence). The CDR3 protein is CSLDSRKYEAFF. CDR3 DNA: TGCAGCTTGGACAGCCGGAAGTATGAAGCTTTCTTT.

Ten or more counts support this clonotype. The CDR3 DNA reads TGTGCCAGTAGCATTAGTATGAACACTGAAGCTTTCTTT. It specifies CASSISMNTEAFF. This chain uses TRBV19 with TRBJ1-1; D is unclear. The V end lost 6 bases, the J end lost 0 bases, and 8 bases lay between the germline ends. Germline V gene lookup returns CDR1 LNHDA and CDR2 SQIVND (reference sequence). The CDR3 covers 13 residues.

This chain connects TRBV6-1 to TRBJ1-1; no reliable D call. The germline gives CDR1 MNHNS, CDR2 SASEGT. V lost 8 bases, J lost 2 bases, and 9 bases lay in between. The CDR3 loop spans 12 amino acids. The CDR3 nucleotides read TGTGCCAGCGCTAACCTAAACACTGAAGCTTTCTTT. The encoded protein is CASANLNTEAFF.

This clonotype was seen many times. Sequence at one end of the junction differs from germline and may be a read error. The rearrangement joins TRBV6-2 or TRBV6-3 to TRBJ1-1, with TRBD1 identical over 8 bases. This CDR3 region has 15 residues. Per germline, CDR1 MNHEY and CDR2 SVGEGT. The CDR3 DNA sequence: TGTGCCACCCGGGGGCAGGGGGCCATGAACACTGAAACTTTCTTT. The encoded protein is CATRGQGAMNTETFF.

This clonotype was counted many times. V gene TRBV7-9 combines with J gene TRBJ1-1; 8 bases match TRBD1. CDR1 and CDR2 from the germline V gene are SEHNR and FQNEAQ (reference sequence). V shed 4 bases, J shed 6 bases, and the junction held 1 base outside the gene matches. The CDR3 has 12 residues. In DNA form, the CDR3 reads TGTGCCAGCAGCTCAGGGGGCCCTGAAGCTTTCTTT. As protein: CASSSGGPEAFF.